This passage covers 17 T cell receptor beta chains from one sample sequenced in a study of blood T cell repertoires in COVID-19. Assay used: immunoSEQ multiplex PCR; TCRdb lists only in-frame clones, some missing. The table shows 190,000 or so clones, with roughly 86% occurring only once. Source material: peripheral blood. The receptors derive from a man aged 35 to 55 with active or convalescent COVID-19.

This clone was detected once. This sequence joins TRBV15 and TRBJ1-4; D ambiguous. Germline CDR1 is LNHNV and CDR2 is YYDKDF (reference sequence). The CDR3 extends over 18 amino acids. Trimming cost V 4 bases and J 1 base, with 19 bases left between them. The CDR3 spells CATSISWAVEGTNEKLFF. The CDR3 nucleotides are TGTGCCACCAGCATCTCATGGGCAGTTGAGGGAACTAATGAAAAACTGTTTTTT. The full variable domain, rest sourced from reference TRBV15 and TRBJ1-4, is DAMVIQNPRYQVTQFGKPVTLSCSQTLNHNVMYWYQQKSSQAPKLLFHYYDKDFNNEADTPDNFQSRRPNTSFCFLDIRSPGLGDTAMYLCATSISWAVEGTNEKLFFGSGTQLSVL.

This chain links TRBV7-2 with TRBJ2-5, with 13 nucleotides matching TRBD2. Germline V CDR1 and CDR2: SGHTA, FQGNSA. V shed 4 bases, J shed 5 bases, and the junction held 10 bases outside the gene matches. There are 17 residues in the CDR3. For the CDR3, the DNA is TGTGCCAGCAGCTCGGGGACTAGCGGGGTCAGGATGGAGACCCAGTACTTC. Translated: CASSSGTSGVRMETQYF.

The V and J genes are TRBV14 and TRBJ2-3; TRBD1 might be the D (6 bases). CDR1 and CDR2 from the germline V gene are SGHDN and FVKESK. This CDR3 has 16 amino acids. V was pared by 0 bases and J by 0 bases, with 10 bases between. The CDR3 protein is CASSQEQGWSTDTQYF. The CDR3 DNA follows: TGTGCCAGCAGCCAAGAGCAGGGGTGGAGCACAGATACGCAGTATTTT.

The chain carries TRBV11-3 and TRBJ2-3, with 9 bases matching TRBD2. Germline-derived CDR1 and CDR2 are SGHNT and YENEEA. Trimming at V came to 1 base and at J to 1 base, leaving 0 bases not matched to a gene. This CDR3 spans 15 amino acids. The CDR3 loop reads CASSLVAGGTDTQYF. CDR3 bases: TGTGCCAGCAGCTTAGTAGCGGGGGGCACAGATACGCAGTATTTT.

The genes are TRBV9 and TRBJ1-1, with 7 bases matching TRBD1. Germline V gene lookup returns CDR1 SGDLS and CDR2 YYNGEE. J lost 0 bases, V lost 3 bases, and 20 bases had no gene match. CDR3 size: 20 residues. CDR3 nucleotide sequence: TGTGCCAGCAGCGCCCTAACCAATAACAGGGGCACCGGGATGAACACTGAAGCTTTCTTT. This gives the protein CASSALTNNRGTGMNTEAFF.

The chain has TRBV7-3 and TRBJ2-3, with D perhaps TRBD2 (5 bases). CDR1 SGHTA and CDR2 FQGTGA come from the germline V gene. CDR3 length: 13 amino acids. Trimming shortened V by 5 bases and J by 4 bases, and 10 bases separated the two germline ends. The CDR3 loop reads CASSPTGADTQYF. The DNA for the CDR3 is TGTGCCAGCAGCCCGACCGGGGCAGATACGCAGTATTTT.

The chain has TRBV13 and TRBJ1-2; 7 positions match TRBD1. The germline V gene encodes CDR1 PRHDT and CDR2 FYEKMQ (reference sequence). V trimming: 7 bases; J trimming: 6 bases; junction bases outside the gene matches: 11. The CDR3 spans 14 residues. The CDR3 DNA reads as TGTGCCAGCACCGATCGTACAGGGGATAATGGCTACACCTTC. Encoded protein: CASTDRTGDNGYTF.

The V and J genes are TRBV5-8 and TRBJ1-4, with 7 bases lining up with TRBD1. In germline, CDR1 is SGHTS, CDR2 YDEGEE. V shed 4 bases and J 0 bases; nucleotides not matched to a gene: 3. CDR3 length equals 15 residues. CDR3 coding DNA: TGTGCCAGCAGCCTCGGGACAGCAACTAATGAAAAACTGTTTTTT. It yields the protein CASSLGTATNEKLFF.

This CDR3 reads CAGAHSSYNSPLHF. CDR3 nucleotides: TGCGCCGGTGCCCATAGCTCCTATAATTCACCCCTCCACTTT. This chain connects TRBV10-1 to TRBJ1-6; D is ambiguous. CDR3 length: 14 amino acids. Germline lookup yields CDR1 WNHNN and CDR2 SYGVQD (reference sequence). Trimming shortened V by 11 bases and J by 0 bases, and 11 bases separated the two germline ends.

The V and J genes are TRBV6-4 and TRBJ1-6; 8 nucleotides match TRBD1. With 3 bases clipped from V and 7 bases from J, the junction kept 8 bases outside the gene matches. The V gene's germline CDR1 is MRHNA and CDR2 SNTAGT. The CDR3 consists of 16 residues. CDR3 bases: TGTGCCAGCAGTGAATATATTGGACAGGGAAATTCACCCCTCCACTTT. Translating gives CASSEYIGQGNSPLHF.

This rearrangement joins TRBV30 to TRBJ1-1, with D possibly matching TRBD1 (6 bases). The CDR3 contains 17 residues. The V end lost 5 bases, the J end lost 0 bases, and 22 bases lay between the germline ends. Germline values: CDR1 GTSNPN, CDR2 SVGIG (reference sequence). The CDR3: CAWDSAFGQHMNTEAFF. CDR3 coding DNA: TGTGCCTGGGATTCCGCCTTCGGACAGCACATGAACACTGAAGCTTTCTTT.

The V call is TRBV25-1, the J call TRBJ1-2; 8 bases are shared with TRBD1. Germline V lookup: CDR1 MGHDK, CDR2 SYGVNS. CDR3 length: 15 amino acids. J was trimmed by 0 bases and V by 4 bases; bases with no gene match: 4. Here the CDR3 reads CASSGGTGPNYGYTF. As DNA, the CDR3 is TGTGCCAGCAGTGGAGGGACAGGTCCTAACTATGGCTACACCTTC.

J is TRBJ1-2 and V is TRBV15, with D tentatively TRBD1 (6 bases). V lost 1 base, J lost 7 bases, and 16 bases lay in between. CDR3 size: 15 residues. From germline, CDR1 is LNHNV and CDR2 YYDKDF (reference sequence). CDR3 sequence reads: CATSRVLSGEFGYTF. CDR3 DNA: TGTGCCACCAGCAGAGTACTTTCAGGGGAGTTTGGCTACACCTTC.

There are a few counts of this clone. One junction end does not reproduce the germline sequence, and a read error may be involved. The gene calls are TRBV7-9 and TRBJ2-4, with TRBD2 as a possible D gene (7 bases). Per the germline V gene, CDR1 is SEHNR and CDR2 is FQNEAQ (reference sequence). The CDR3 is 13 residues long. CDR3 amino acids: CVLGMAGANIQYF. The CDR3 DNA is TGCGTCCTCGGAATGGCGGGGGCGAACATTCAGTACTTC.

J is TRBJ1-5 and V is TRBV29-1; 7 bases agree with TRBD1. This CDR3 has 14 amino acids. V lost 6 bases to trimming and J lost 0 bases; unmatched junction nucleotides: 5. Germline loops: CDR1 SQVTM, CDR2 ANQGSEA. This CDR3 reads CSVTGSSSNQPQHF. The CDR3 nucleotides read TGCAGCGTGACAGGGTCGAGTAGCAATCAGCCCCAGCATTTT.

This rearrangement joins TRBV21-1 to TRBJ2-6; the table's D call, TRBD1, was not checked against the DNA. TRBV21-1 is deemed a pseudogene. The CDR3 totals 14 residues. The CDR3 loop is CASRTGSGANVLTF. The CDR3 DNA is TGTGCCAGCAGGACAGGGAGCGGGGCCAACGTCCTGACTTTC.

The genes are TRBV2 and TRBJ2-1; TRBD1 aligns across 9 bases. V trimming: 4 bases; J trimming: 11 bases; junction bases outside the gene matches: 12. CDR1 is SNHLY and CDR2 is FYNNEI in the germline V gene. The CDR3 consists of 15 residues. The CDR3 here is CASSVDRGADKKQFF. CDR3 DNA sequence: TGTGCCAGCAGTGTAGACAGGGGGGCGGATAAGAAGCAGTTCTTC.